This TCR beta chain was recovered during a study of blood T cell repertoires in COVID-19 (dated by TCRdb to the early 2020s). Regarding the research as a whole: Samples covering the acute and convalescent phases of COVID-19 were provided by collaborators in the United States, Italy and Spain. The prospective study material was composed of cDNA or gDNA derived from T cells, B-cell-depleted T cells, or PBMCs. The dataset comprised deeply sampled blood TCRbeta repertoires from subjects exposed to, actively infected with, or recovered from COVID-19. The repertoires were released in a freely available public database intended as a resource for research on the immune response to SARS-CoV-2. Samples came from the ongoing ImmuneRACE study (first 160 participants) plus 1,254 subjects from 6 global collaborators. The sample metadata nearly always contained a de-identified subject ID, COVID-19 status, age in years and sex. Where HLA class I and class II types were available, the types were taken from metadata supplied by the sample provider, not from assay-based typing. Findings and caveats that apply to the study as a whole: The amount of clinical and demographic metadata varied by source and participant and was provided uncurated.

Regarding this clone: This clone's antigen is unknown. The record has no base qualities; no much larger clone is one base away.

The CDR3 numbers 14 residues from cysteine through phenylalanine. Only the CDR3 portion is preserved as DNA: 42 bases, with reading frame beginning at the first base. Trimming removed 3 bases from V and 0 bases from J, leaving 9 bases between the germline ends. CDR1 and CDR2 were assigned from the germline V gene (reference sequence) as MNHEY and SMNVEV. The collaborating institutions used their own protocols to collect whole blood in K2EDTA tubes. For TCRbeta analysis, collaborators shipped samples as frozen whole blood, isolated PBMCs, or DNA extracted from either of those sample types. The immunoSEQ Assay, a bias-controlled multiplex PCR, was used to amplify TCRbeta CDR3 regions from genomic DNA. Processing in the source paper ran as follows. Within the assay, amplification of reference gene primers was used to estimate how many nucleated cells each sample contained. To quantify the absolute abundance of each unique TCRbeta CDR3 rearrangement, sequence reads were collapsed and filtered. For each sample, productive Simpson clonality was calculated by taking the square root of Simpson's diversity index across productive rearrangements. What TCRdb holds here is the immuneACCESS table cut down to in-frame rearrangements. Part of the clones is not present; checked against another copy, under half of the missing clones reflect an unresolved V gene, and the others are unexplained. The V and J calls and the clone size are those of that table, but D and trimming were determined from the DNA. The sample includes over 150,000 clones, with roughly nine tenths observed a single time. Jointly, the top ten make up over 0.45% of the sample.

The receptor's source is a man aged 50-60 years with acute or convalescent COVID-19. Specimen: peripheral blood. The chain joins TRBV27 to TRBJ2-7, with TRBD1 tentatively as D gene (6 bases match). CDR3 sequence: CASSFQGSSYEQYF. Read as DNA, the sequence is TGTGCCAGCAGTTTCCAGGGGAGCTCCTACGAGCAGTACTTC.